This T cell receptor (beta chain) derives from a study of Ad26.COV2.S vaccination and SARS-CoV-2 variants. Overall study results and limits: Responses of T cells in total may have been underestimated by the TCR breadth and depth analyses.

Germline V gives CDR1 MNHNS, CDR2 SASEGT. This CDR3 contains 16 residues. V gave up 0 bases and J gave up 9 bases, with 18 bases separating them. Sequencing used immunoSEQ multiplex PCR; TCRdb keeps in-frame clones, though not all of them. The sample has about 680,000 clones; roughly nine tenths are singletons. Regarding treatment: roughly 20 received Ad26.COV2.S at low or high dose, single or two shots; roughly 5 received placebo; per-sample allocation not given. The study sampled participants on day 63 after the first vaccine or placebo injection. Within Boston, the person who donated was an adult of 18-55 years. The study used a vaccine consisting of an Ad26 vector that expressed Wuhan-strain SARS-CoV-2 spike. On this clone: Its antigen is still unknown.

This receptor was obtained from a person between 18 and 65 years old who received the Ad26.COV2.S COVID-19 vaccine or a placebo. V gene TRBV6-1 combines with J gene TRBJ1-5; perhaps TRBD1 as D (5 bases). The specimen comprised peripheral blood, sampled in a trial of Ad26.COV2.S vaccine versus placebo. DNA for the CDR3: TGTGCCAGCAGTGAAGCTCCAGAAGGGGTCTTTTGGCCCCAGCATTTT. Protein: CASSEAPEGVFWPQHF.